A single sample gave rise to the 30 T cell receptor beta chains below, sequenced in a study of monozygotic twins with inflammatory bowel disease. Using the 5' RACE reads, TCRdb records one entry per CDR3 protein without DNA. The listing records about 300,000 distinct CDR3 sequences. Sequencing input: blood. The receptors stem from a human donor with ulcerative colitis or Crohn's disease, or a healthy co-twin of an affected twin (not recorded which).

This chain links TRBV28 with TRBJ2-4; without DNA, the TCRdb call of TRBD1 cannot be checked. Germline CDR1 MDHEN, CDR2 SYDVKM. CDR3 length: 14 amino acids. The CDR3: CASSWGTGGNIQYF.

The V and J genes are TRBV7-3 and TRBJ2-1; the TRBD1 assignment by TCRdb is unverifiable without DNA. The CDR3 length is 14 residues. In germline, CDR1 is SGHTA, CDR2 FQGTGA. CDR3 sequence: CASSLTRGANEQFF. Full variable domain (rest looked up from reference TRBV7-3 and TRBJ2-1): GAGVSQTPSNKVTEKGKYVELRCDPISGHTALYWYRQSLGQGPEFLIYFQGTGAADDSGLPNDRFFAVRPEGSVSTLKIQRTERGDSAVYLCASSLTRGANEQFFGPGTRLTVL.

The chain has TRBV5-1 and TRBJ2-3; the TCRdb call, TRBD2, lacks DNA for checking. The germline V gene has CDR1 SGHRS and CDR2 YFSETQ. The CDR3 is made up of 16 amino acids. The CDR3 region is CASSGIAGGHTDTQYF.

V is TRBV19 and J is TRBJ1-1. Germline V gene sequence: CDR1 LNHDA, CDR2 SQIVND (reference sequence). The length of the CDR3 is 16 residues. CDR3 residues: CASTRGGRMQDTEAFF.

The gene calls are TRBV7-2 and TRBJ1-3; the TCRdb call, TRBD1, lacks DNA for checking. The length of the CDR3 is 13 residues. Germline CDR1 is SGHTA and CDR2 is FQGNSA. CDR3 region: CASSPGGGNTIYF.

The V call is TRBV18, the J call TRBJ2-1; TCRdb calls TRBD2, which cannot be checked without DNA. The CDR3 sequence is 14 residues long. Germline values: CDR1 KGHSH, CDR2 LQKENI. CDR3 residues: CASSPSAVVYEQFF.

The chain combines TRBV27 with TRBJ1-1; with no DNA, the TCRdb D assignment of TRBD1 cannot be verified. The germline gives CDR1 MNHEY, CDR2 SMNVEV (reference sequence). The CDR3 spans 17 residues. CDR3 sequence: CASKNPYRGRENTEAFF.

The chain joins TRBV6-1 to TRBJ1-1. Germline V lookup: CDR1 MNHNS, CDR2 SASEGT. The CDR3 is 15 residues long. Here the CDR3 reads CASSRTGIMNTEAFF.

The chain is built from TRBV24-1 and TRBJ1-5; TCRdb selects TRBD1, and the lack of DNA leaves this call unchecked. Germline V lookup: CDR1 KGHDR, CDR2 SFDVKD. This CDR3 spans 21 amino acids. Here the CDR3 reads CATSDLTCPLKILGVNQPQHF.

The chain joins TRBV7-2 to TRBJ2-1; TCRdb gives TRBD2 as the D gene, but with no DNA this cannot be confirmed. The CDR3 consists of 13 residues. CDR1 is SGHTA, CDR2 FQGNSA, per germline. CDR3 amino acids: CATLTSGYNEQFF.

This chain's CDR3 is CASRPSWQGLTDTQYF. The rearrangement links TRBV6-1 to TRBJ2-3; TCRdb calls TRBD2, which cannot be checked without DNA. Per germline, CDR1 MNHNS and CDR2 SASEGT. CDR3 length: 16 residues.

V usage is TRBV20-1 and J usage is TRBJ2-7; the D call from TCRdb, TRBD1, cannot be confirmed without DNA. Per the germline V gene, CDR1 is DFQATT and CDR2 is SNEGSKA (reference sequence). The CDR3 covers 14 residues. CDR3 loop: CSAISGQGPYEQYF.

The chain is built from TRBV6-5 and TRBJ2-1; TCRdb's D call of TRBD1 is untestable without DNA. There are 13 residues in the CDR3. Per germline, CDR1 MNHEY and CDR2 SVGAGI. CDR3 residues: CASRQGGKDEQFF.

This chain joins TRBV5-1 and TRBJ1-2. Germline lookup yields CDR1 SGHRS and CDR2 YFSETQ. The CDR3 covers 13 residues. CDR3 residues: CASSLSQTYGYTF.

The J gene is TRBJ2-3, the V gene TRBV25-1; as DNA is missing, the TRBD1 call by TCRdb cannot be tested. Germline V gives CDR1 MGHDK, CDR2 SYGVNS. This CDR3 spans 15 amino acids. The CDR3 here is CASSDGTGDTDTQYF.

CDR3 protein: CASSLVRGTDTQYF. The genes are TRBV12-3 or TRBV12-4 and TRBJ2-3; TCRdb returns TRBD2, unconfirmable since there is no DNA. The CDR3 is made up of 14 amino acids.

The CDR3 region is CASSVWGSSYNEQFF. The chain employs TRBV9 and TRBJ2-1. CDR1 is SGDLS, CDR2 YYNGEE, per germline. The CDR3 contains 15 residues.

The chain uses TRBV12-3 or TRBV12-4 and TRBJ2-2; TCRdb's D call, TRBD1, is unchecked because there is no DNA. The CDR3 is made up of 15 amino acids. CDR3 region: CASSPGHLNTGELFF.

The gene calls are TRBV5-1 and TRBJ2-3. Germline V gives CDR1 SGHRS, CDR2 YFSETQ. The CDR3 is 15 residues long. The CDR3 spells CASSLVLGSTDTQYF. Full variable domain (missing parts from reference TRBV5-1 and TRBJ2-3): KAGVTQTPRYLIKTRGQQVTLSCSPISGHRSVSWYQQTPGQGLQFLFEYFSETQRNKGNFPGRFSGRQFSNSRSEMNVSTLELGDSALYLCASSLVLGSTDTQYFGPGTRLTVL.

The rearrangement links TRBV28 to TRBJ2-5; the D gene TCRdb calls, TRBD2, cannot be checked with no DNA. CDR3 length: 15 amino acids. Germline CDR1 is MDHEN and CDR2 is SYDVKM. The CDR3 protein is CASSLTGLAGETQYF.

This rearrangement joins TRBV12-3 or TRBV12-4 to TRBJ2-1; the TCRdb D gene call, TRBD2, has no DNA to confirm it. This CDR3 is built from 18 residues. The CDR3 is CASSFRGWRAGGYNEQFF.

CDR3 loop: CASSQDRASEWEQFF. This chain connects TRBV4-3 to TRBJ2-1; the TCRdb D gene call, TRBD2, has no DNA to confirm it. The CDR3 loop spans 15 amino acids. In germline, CDR1 is LGHNA, CDR2 YSLEER.

The gene calls are TRBV28 and TRBJ2-7. CDR1 and CDR2 (germline): MDHEN, SYDVKM. CDR3 length: 14 amino acids. CDR3 loop: CASSLQTSSYEQYF.

The chain employs TRBV29-1 and TRBJ2-7. The CDR3 sequence is 11 residues long. Germline loops: CDR1 SQVTM, CDR2 ANQGSEA. The CDR3 loop reads CSAGGSYEQYF.

V is TRBV11-3 and J is TRBJ2-5; TCRdb selects TRBD2, and the lack of DNA leaves this call unchecked. The CDR3 contains 16 residues. Germline V CDR1 and CDR2: SGHNT, YENEEA. CDR3 protein: CASSLVAGGPQETQYF.

CDR3 loop: CASSFLPGERETQYF. V is TRBV5-1 and J is TRBJ2-5; lacking DNA, the TRBD1 call made by TCRdb goes unchecked. Germline V CDR1 and CDR2: SGHRS, YFSETQ. The CDR3 runs to 15 residues. Based on the CDR3 plus reference TRBV5-1 and TRBJ2-5, the full variable domain is KAGVTQTPRYLIKTRGQQVTLSCSPISGHRSVSWYQQTPGQGLQFLFEYFSETQRNKGNFPGRFSGRQFSNSRSEMNVSTLELGDSALYLCASSFLPGERETQYFGPGTRLLVL.

The rearrangement uses TRBV7-9 and TRBJ2-3; the TCRdb D gene call, TRBD1, has no DNA to confirm it. This CDR3 contains 15 residues. Per germline, CDR1 SEHNR and CDR2 FQNEAQ (reference sequence). This CDR3 is CASSPSGGRTDTQYF.

This chain joins TRBV27 and TRBJ2-7; TCRdb gives TRBD2 as the D gene, but with no DNA this cannot be confirmed. CDR3 length equals 14 residues. The germline gives CDR1 MNHEY, CDR2 SMNVEV (reference sequence). The CDR3 loop reads CASSSRLAAHEQYF.

This rearrangement joins TRBV5-4 to TRBJ2-7; no DNA is available, so the TRBD2 call from TCRdb remains unchecked. The CDR3 loop spans 15 amino acids. Germline values: CDR1 SGHNT, CDR2 YYREEE (reference sequence). The CDR3: CASSRLAGQSYEQYF. Variable domain in full (rest from reference TRBV5-4 and TRBJ2-7): ETGVTQSPTHLIKTRGQQVTLRCSSQSGHNTVSWYQQALGQGPQFIFQYYREEENGRGNFPPRFSGLQFPNYSSELNVNALELDDSALYLCASSRLAGQSYEQYFGPGTRLTVT.

The gene calls are TRBV20-1 and TRBJ2-1; TCRdb's assignment of TRBD2 cannot be checked, as there is no DNA. This CDR3 has 15 amino acids. CDR1 and CDR2 (germline): DFQATT, SNEGSKA (reference sequence). The CDR3 reads CSARAPAGDKVEQFF.